These 32 T cell receptor beta chains share one sample of origin, sequenced in a study of cytomegalovirus exposure and HLA in healthy donors. Both 60 Vbeta primers and 13 Jbeta primers went into the PCR. The repertoire was sequenced with immunoSEQ multiplex PCR; TCRdb's copy has only in-frame clones and lacks some. The table lists 150,000 or so clones, roughly 85% of them singletons. Sequenced input: PBMCs. The receptors were gathered from a woman in her forties or fifties in good health and CMV-seropositive.

CDR3 DNA sequence: TGCAGCGTTGAGGGGACTAGCGGGGGGTCATACACAGATACGCAGTATTTT. It is translated as CSVEGTSGGSYTDTQYF. This sequence joins TRBV29-1 and TRBJ2-3; TRBD2 matches at 15 bases. Germline V CDR1 and CDR2: SQVTM, ANQGSEA. V gave up 3 bases and J gave up 2 bases; unmatched junction bases: 6. CDR3 length equals 17 residues.

J is TRBJ2-7 and V is TRBV2; TRBD2 agrees at 7 bases. Germline-derived CDR1 and CDR2 are SNHLY and FYNNEI. J lost 2 bases, V lost 3 bases, and 16 bases had no gene match. This CDR3 contains 18 residues. The CDR3 protein is CASSDPAGLYFSTYEQYF. CDR3 DNA: TGTGCCAGCAGTGACCCAGCGGGACTGTACTTTTCGACCTACGAGCAGTACTTC.

The rearrangement uses TRBV4-1 and TRBJ1-2; D is possibly TRBD1 (5 bases). This CDR3 region has 17 residues. V dropped 0 bases and J dropped 2 bases, with 16 bases sitting between them. In germline, CDR1 is MGHRA, CDR2 YSYEKL. CDR3 loop: CASSQDASLSGNYGYTF. As DNA, the CDR3 is TGCGCCAGCAGCCAAGACGCCTCACTTTCAGGGAACTATGGCTACACCTTC.

The CDR3 nucleotides read TGCGCCAGCAGCCAAGTAGGGGGGGGCCGTGTCACAGATACGCAGTATTTT. This codes for CASSQVGGGRVTDTQYF. The chain uses TRBV4-1 and TRBJ2-3, with D tentatively TRBD2 (7 bases). Germline V gene lookup returns CDR1 MGHRA and CDR2 YSYEKL. This CDR3 contains 17 residues. With 1 base removed from V and 2 bases from J, the gap between germline ends came to 16 bases.

The chain employs TRBV27 and TRBJ2-5; unclear D gene. There are 17 residues in the CDR3. Germline loops: CDR1 MNHEY, CDR2 SMNVEV (reference sequence). V lost 6 bases and J 0 bases, leaving 20 bases between the germline ends. The CDR3 protein is CASSFLVPEEYQETQYF. In nucleotides, the CDR3 is TGTGCCAGCAGCTTCCTGGTACCTGAGGAGTACCAAGAGACCCAGTACTTC.

CDR3 DNA: TGTGCCAGCAGTTACTCGGGGGCGGCTCGCACTGAAGCTTTCTTT. Amino acids: CASSYSGAARTEAFF. J is TRBJ1-1 and V is TRBV6-5; D may be TRBD1 (6 bases). This CDR3 has 15 residues. Deletions cut 0 bases from V and 4 bases from J, with 12 bases between. Germline lookup yields CDR1 MNHEY and CDR2 SVGAGI.

The chain has TRBV7-2 and TRBJ1-4; D remains unclear. Trimming shortened V by 6 bases and J by 0 bases, and 14 bases separated the two germline ends. From germline, CDR1 is SGHTA and CDR2 FQGNSA. The CDR3 runs to 16 residues. The CDR3 DNA follows: TGTGCCAGCAGTCCTAGGTGGTTTGCAACTAATGAAAAACTGTTTTTT. Its protein product is CASSPRWFATNEKLFF.

The chain couples TRBV7-2 to TRBJ2-7, with 9 bases matching TRBD2. The CDR3 is made up of 15 amino acids. V gave up 6 bases and J gave up 3 bases; unmatched junction bases: 9. The V gene's germline CDR1 is SGHTA and CDR2 FQGNSA. The CDR3 spells CASSLSGLAYYEQYF. CDR3 sequence (DNA): TGTGCCAGCAGTCTCTCGGGACTAGCTTACTACGAGCAGTACTTC.

In regard to this clone: A read error may account for a junction end that differs from germline. This rearrangement joins TRBV7-2 to TRBJ1-5; D may be TRBD1 (6 bases). The CDR3 consists of 15 residues. Germline-derived CDR1 and CDR2 are SGHTA and FQGNSA. The CDR3, as DNA: TGTGCTAGCAGCTTAGGTGGGGGCAGGAATCAGCCCCAGCATTTT. This gives the protein CASSLGGGRNQPQHF.

The chain joins TRBV7-2 to TRBJ1-2; 8 bases are shared with TRBD1. The V and J ends lost 2 bases and 8 bases, in that order; junction bases with no gene match: 13. Germline CDR1 is SGHTA and CDR2 is FQGNSA. This CDR3 has 16 residues. This CDR3 reads CASSLPSDRAGGGYTF. For the CDR3, the DNA is TGTGCCAGCAGCTTACCCTCGGACAGGGCGGGCGGGGGCTACACCTTC.

The rearrangement links TRBV5-4 to TRBJ1-2; 10 nucleotides align to TRBD1. CDR1 SGHNT and CDR2 YYREEE come from the germline V gene (reference sequence). The CDR3 is 15 amino acids. J lost 3 bases, V lost 3 bases, and 5 bases had no gene match. Here the CDR3 DNA reads TGTGCCAGCAGCTCAACGGGACAGGGGTACTATGGCTACACCTTC. Its translation: CASSSTGQGYYGYTF.

This rearrangement joins TRBV6-5 to TRBJ2-1; TRBD2 matches 9 bases. There are 15 residues in the CDR3. Germline lookup yields CDR1 MNHEY and CDR2 SVGAGI. V was pared by 6 bases and J by 2 bases, with 5 bases of the junction left unmatched. The CDR3 protein is CASRLGLAAYNEQFF. DNA of the CDR3: TGTGCCAGCAGACTGGGACTAGCAGCCTACAATGAGCAGTTCTTC.

V gene TRBV15 combines with J gene TRBJ1-2; D is unclear. CDR3 length: 14 residues. Between the trimmed V and J ends, which lost 8 bases and 5 bases, there was a span of 18 bases. From germline, CDR1 is LNHNV and CDR2 YYDKDF (reference sequence). The CDR3 DNA is TGTGCCACCGCTACGGGTTTAGGATTTTATGGCTACACCTTC. It encodes CATATGLGFYGYTF.

The table lists this clone with a count of one. This chain joins TRBV10-3 and TRBJ1-2; 9 nucleotides align to TRBD1. In germline, CDR1 is ENHRY, CDR2 SYGVKD. This CDR3 region has 15 residues. Losses at the gene ends were 2 bases for V and 3 bases for J; bases not matched to a gene: 4. Written as DNA, the CDR3 is TGTGCCATCAGTGAGAGACAGGGGGGTTACTATGGCTACACCTTC. This gives the protein CAISERQGGYYGYTF.

J is TRBJ1-2 and V is TRBV6-5; weak D call: TRBD1 (6 bases). Germline V lookup: CDR1 MNHEY, CDR2 SVGAGI. V was cut by 6 bases and J by 8 bases, with 19 bases left in between. The CDR3 has 14 residues. The CDR3 sequence is CASRQYRESGGYTF. The CDR3 nucleotides read TGTGCCAGCAGACAATACAGGGAATCAGGCGGCTACACCTTC.

This clone has just a few counts. V is TRBV7-9 and J is TRBJ1-4; D possibly corresponds to TRBD1 (5 bases). With 4 bases removed from V and 2 bases from J, the gap between germline ends came to 11 bases. CDR1 and CDR2 (germline): SEHNR, FQNEAQ (reference sequence). The CDR3 spans 15 residues. The CDR3 loop reads CASSSLEGTNEKLFF. The CDR3 bases are TGTGCCAGCAGCTCCCTGGAGGGGACTAATGAAAAACTGTTTTTT.

As concerns this clone: Additional DNA sequences in this sample encode the identical CDR3. V gene TRBV29-1 combines with J gene TRBJ2-1; TRBD2 aligns across 14 bases. The ends lost 4 bases at V and 6 bases at J; junction bases unmatched: 5. Germline CDR1 is SQVTM and CDR2 is ANQGSEA. This CDR3 is 15 amino acids long. CDR3 protein: CSVVSGTSGSNEQFF. CDR3 nucleotide sequence: TGCAGCGTTGTATCCGGGACTAGCGGGAGCAATGAGCAGTTCTTC.

J is TRBJ1-2 and V is TRBV18, with D maybe TRBD1 (5 bases). The length of the CDR3 is 11 residues. The V gene lost 6 bases and the J gene lost 6 bases, with 8 bases spanning the gap. Germline V gene lookup returns CDR1 KGHSH and CDR2 LQKENI. This CDR3 reads CASSDINGYTF. The CDR3 DNA follows: TGTGCCAGCTCGGACATAAATGGCTACACCTTC.

The CDR3 reads CASSVDRLYGYTF. The CDR3 DNA sequence: TGCGCCAGCAGCGTCGACAGGCTCTATGGCTACACCTTC. V is TRBV5-1 and J is TRBJ1-2; D might be TRBD1 (6 bases). Trimming removed 4 bases from V and 4 bases from J, with 11 bases in between. Per germline, CDR1 SGHRS and CDR2 YFSETQ. The length of the CDR3 is 13 residues.

The V gene is TRBV4-2, the J gene TRBJ2-1; 11 nucleotides line up with TRBD2. Trimming took 1 base from V and 5 from J; bases not matched to a gene: 1. CDR3 length: 15 amino acids. The V gene's germline CDR1 is LGHNA and CDR2 YNFKEQ. The CDR3 sequence is CASSQGLAGHNEQFF. The CDR3 DNA reads as TGTGCCAGCAGCCAAGGACTAGCGGGGCACAATGAGCAGTTCTTC.

Here the CDR3 DNA reads TGTGCCAGCAGTTTATGGATGAACGGCTATGGCTACACCTTC. Its translation is CASSLWMNGYGYTF. The V and J genes are TRBV28 and TRBJ1-2; D is unclear. This CDR3 region has 14 residues. CDR1 and CDR2 from the germline V gene are MDHEN and SYDVKM. V lost 0 bases to trimming and J lost 4 bases, with 9 bases between them.

The chain has TRBV4-3 and TRBJ1-1; D may be TRBD1 (5 bases). The CDR3 runs to 17 residues. The ends were cut back, 0 bases at V and 4 bases at J, with 18 bases in the middle. Looked up from germline, CDR1 is LGHNA and CDR2 is YSLEER. The DNA of the CDR3 is TGCGCCAGCAGCCAAGAATGGGGACGGGGGAGGGGCACTGAAGCTTTCTTT. Translating it yields CASSQEWGRGRGTEAFF.

This chain joins TRBV6-5 and TRBJ1-1; 8 bases match TRBD1. The CDR3 has 13 amino acids. CDR1 and CDR2 (germline): MNHEY, SVGAGI. J gave up 4 bases and V 6 bases, and 4 bases lay outside the gene matches. The CDR3 sequence: CASSPTGGTEAFF. The CDR3 nucleotides read TGTGCCAGCAGCCCAACAGGGGGCACTGAAGCTTTCTTT.

The gene calls are TRBV2 and TRBJ1-2; a weak D match, TRBD1 (5 bases). The length of the CDR3 is 12 residues. Germline V gene data show CDR1 as SNHLY and CDR2 as FYNNEI. Trimming removed 6 bases from V and 7 bases from J, with 12 bases in between. CDR3 nucleotide sequence: TGTGCCAGCAGCAGGCAGGGTCTTGGCTACACCTTC. This sequence encodes CASSRQGLGYTF. Variable domain in full (rest from reference TRBV2 and TRBJ1-2): EPEVTQTPSHQVTQMGQEVILRCVPISNHLYFYWYRQILGQKVEFLVSFYNNEISEKSEIFDDQFSVERPDGSNFTLKIRSTKLEDSAMYFCASSRQGLGYTFGSGTRLTVV.

The chain joins TRBV27 to TRBJ1-3; 7 bases match TRBD1. The germline V gene has CDR1 MNHEY and CDR2 SMNVEV (reference sequence). The CDR3 is 15 residues long. The junction had 4 bases not matched to a gene; V was cut back by 5 bases and J by 0 bases. CDR3 sequence: CASSPAGGSGNTIYF. The CDR3 bases are TGTGCCAGCAGTCCAGCAGGGGGCTCTGGAAACACCATATATTTT.

This chain joins TRBV29-1 and TRBJ1-2; TRBD1 matches 7 bases. This CDR3 spans 16 amino acids. Per germline, CDR1 SQVTM and CDR2 ANQGSEA. V shed 3 bases, J shed 0 bases, and the junction held 10 bases outside the gene matches. The CDR3 reads CSVDPLGQEANYGYTF. CDR3 DNA sequence: TGCAGCGTTGATCCCCTAGGACAGGAAGCTAACTATGGCTACACCTTC. Based on the CDR3 plus reference TRBV29-1 and TRBJ1-2, the full variable domain is SAVISQKPSRDICQRGTSLTIQCQVDSQVTMMFWYRQQPGQSLTLIATANQGSEATYESGFVIDKFPISRPNLTFSTLTVSNMSPEDSSIYLCSVDPLGQEANYGYTFGSGTRLTVV.

Concerning this clone: Sequence at one end of the junction differs from germline and may be a read error. Other DNA sequences in the same sample also yield this CDR3. The V and J genes are TRBV7-8 and TRBJ2-7; TRBD2 matches 10 bases. This CDR3 is built from 13 residues. The V gene's germline CDR1 is SGHVS and CDR2 FQNEAQ. CDR3: CASSRTSGYEQYF. The CDR3 nucleotides read TGTGCCAGCAGCCGGACTAGCGGCTACGAACAGTACTTC.

This chain joins TRBV2 and TRBJ1-5; the D is unclear. Germline CDR1 SNHLY, CDR2 FYNNEI. Trimming cost V 7 bases and J 0 bases, with 7 bases left between them. CDR3 size: 13 residues. CDR3: CASMRNSNQPQHF. The DNA of the CDR3 is TGTGCCAGCATGCGAAATAGCAATCAGCCCCAGCATTTT.

The chain recombines TRBV19 with TRBJ1-1, with no clear D. The CDR3 extends over 15 amino acids. Trimming stripped 4 bases from V and 10 bases from J, with 22 bases between. The V gene's germline CDR1 is LNHDA and CDR2 SQIVND (reference sequence). CDR3 sequence: CASSSGRQPGWVAFF. The CDR3 DNA reads TGTGCCAGTAGTAGCGGTCGCCAGCCTGGGTGGGTAGCTTTCTTT.

The genes are TRBV6-1 and TRBJ2-5; maybe TRBD1 (6 bases). Germline V gives CDR1 MNHNS, CDR2 SASEGT. The CDR3 sequence is 15 residues long. Trimming removed 11 bases at V and 5 bases at J, with 24 bases between. CDR3 nucleotide sequence: TGTGCCGGAAGAGGGGGATCGAAATTAGGGGAGACCCAGTACTTC. As protein: CAGRGGSKLGETQYF.

V gene TRBV18 combines with J gene TRBJ2-7; TRBD1 agrees at 7 bases. V lost 3 bases and J lost 6; bases outside the gene matches: 5. The germline gives CDR1 KGHSH, CDR2 LQKENI. The CDR3 has 13 amino acids. The CDR3 spells CASSPDRDREQYF. The DNA of the CDR3 is TGTGCCAGCTCACCCGACAGGGATCGCGAGCAGTACTTC.

This chain links TRBV28 with TRBJ1-6, with TRBD1 identical over 7 bases. This CDR3 comprises 16 residues. V shed 6 bases and J 7 bases; nucleotides not matched to a gene: 12. Germline V gene data show CDR1 as MDHEN and CDR2 as SYDVKM. The DNA for the CDR3 is TGTGCCAGCAGACTCGGAACACAGGGGTCCAATTCACCCCTCCACTTT. The encoded protein is CASRLGTQGSNSPLHF.